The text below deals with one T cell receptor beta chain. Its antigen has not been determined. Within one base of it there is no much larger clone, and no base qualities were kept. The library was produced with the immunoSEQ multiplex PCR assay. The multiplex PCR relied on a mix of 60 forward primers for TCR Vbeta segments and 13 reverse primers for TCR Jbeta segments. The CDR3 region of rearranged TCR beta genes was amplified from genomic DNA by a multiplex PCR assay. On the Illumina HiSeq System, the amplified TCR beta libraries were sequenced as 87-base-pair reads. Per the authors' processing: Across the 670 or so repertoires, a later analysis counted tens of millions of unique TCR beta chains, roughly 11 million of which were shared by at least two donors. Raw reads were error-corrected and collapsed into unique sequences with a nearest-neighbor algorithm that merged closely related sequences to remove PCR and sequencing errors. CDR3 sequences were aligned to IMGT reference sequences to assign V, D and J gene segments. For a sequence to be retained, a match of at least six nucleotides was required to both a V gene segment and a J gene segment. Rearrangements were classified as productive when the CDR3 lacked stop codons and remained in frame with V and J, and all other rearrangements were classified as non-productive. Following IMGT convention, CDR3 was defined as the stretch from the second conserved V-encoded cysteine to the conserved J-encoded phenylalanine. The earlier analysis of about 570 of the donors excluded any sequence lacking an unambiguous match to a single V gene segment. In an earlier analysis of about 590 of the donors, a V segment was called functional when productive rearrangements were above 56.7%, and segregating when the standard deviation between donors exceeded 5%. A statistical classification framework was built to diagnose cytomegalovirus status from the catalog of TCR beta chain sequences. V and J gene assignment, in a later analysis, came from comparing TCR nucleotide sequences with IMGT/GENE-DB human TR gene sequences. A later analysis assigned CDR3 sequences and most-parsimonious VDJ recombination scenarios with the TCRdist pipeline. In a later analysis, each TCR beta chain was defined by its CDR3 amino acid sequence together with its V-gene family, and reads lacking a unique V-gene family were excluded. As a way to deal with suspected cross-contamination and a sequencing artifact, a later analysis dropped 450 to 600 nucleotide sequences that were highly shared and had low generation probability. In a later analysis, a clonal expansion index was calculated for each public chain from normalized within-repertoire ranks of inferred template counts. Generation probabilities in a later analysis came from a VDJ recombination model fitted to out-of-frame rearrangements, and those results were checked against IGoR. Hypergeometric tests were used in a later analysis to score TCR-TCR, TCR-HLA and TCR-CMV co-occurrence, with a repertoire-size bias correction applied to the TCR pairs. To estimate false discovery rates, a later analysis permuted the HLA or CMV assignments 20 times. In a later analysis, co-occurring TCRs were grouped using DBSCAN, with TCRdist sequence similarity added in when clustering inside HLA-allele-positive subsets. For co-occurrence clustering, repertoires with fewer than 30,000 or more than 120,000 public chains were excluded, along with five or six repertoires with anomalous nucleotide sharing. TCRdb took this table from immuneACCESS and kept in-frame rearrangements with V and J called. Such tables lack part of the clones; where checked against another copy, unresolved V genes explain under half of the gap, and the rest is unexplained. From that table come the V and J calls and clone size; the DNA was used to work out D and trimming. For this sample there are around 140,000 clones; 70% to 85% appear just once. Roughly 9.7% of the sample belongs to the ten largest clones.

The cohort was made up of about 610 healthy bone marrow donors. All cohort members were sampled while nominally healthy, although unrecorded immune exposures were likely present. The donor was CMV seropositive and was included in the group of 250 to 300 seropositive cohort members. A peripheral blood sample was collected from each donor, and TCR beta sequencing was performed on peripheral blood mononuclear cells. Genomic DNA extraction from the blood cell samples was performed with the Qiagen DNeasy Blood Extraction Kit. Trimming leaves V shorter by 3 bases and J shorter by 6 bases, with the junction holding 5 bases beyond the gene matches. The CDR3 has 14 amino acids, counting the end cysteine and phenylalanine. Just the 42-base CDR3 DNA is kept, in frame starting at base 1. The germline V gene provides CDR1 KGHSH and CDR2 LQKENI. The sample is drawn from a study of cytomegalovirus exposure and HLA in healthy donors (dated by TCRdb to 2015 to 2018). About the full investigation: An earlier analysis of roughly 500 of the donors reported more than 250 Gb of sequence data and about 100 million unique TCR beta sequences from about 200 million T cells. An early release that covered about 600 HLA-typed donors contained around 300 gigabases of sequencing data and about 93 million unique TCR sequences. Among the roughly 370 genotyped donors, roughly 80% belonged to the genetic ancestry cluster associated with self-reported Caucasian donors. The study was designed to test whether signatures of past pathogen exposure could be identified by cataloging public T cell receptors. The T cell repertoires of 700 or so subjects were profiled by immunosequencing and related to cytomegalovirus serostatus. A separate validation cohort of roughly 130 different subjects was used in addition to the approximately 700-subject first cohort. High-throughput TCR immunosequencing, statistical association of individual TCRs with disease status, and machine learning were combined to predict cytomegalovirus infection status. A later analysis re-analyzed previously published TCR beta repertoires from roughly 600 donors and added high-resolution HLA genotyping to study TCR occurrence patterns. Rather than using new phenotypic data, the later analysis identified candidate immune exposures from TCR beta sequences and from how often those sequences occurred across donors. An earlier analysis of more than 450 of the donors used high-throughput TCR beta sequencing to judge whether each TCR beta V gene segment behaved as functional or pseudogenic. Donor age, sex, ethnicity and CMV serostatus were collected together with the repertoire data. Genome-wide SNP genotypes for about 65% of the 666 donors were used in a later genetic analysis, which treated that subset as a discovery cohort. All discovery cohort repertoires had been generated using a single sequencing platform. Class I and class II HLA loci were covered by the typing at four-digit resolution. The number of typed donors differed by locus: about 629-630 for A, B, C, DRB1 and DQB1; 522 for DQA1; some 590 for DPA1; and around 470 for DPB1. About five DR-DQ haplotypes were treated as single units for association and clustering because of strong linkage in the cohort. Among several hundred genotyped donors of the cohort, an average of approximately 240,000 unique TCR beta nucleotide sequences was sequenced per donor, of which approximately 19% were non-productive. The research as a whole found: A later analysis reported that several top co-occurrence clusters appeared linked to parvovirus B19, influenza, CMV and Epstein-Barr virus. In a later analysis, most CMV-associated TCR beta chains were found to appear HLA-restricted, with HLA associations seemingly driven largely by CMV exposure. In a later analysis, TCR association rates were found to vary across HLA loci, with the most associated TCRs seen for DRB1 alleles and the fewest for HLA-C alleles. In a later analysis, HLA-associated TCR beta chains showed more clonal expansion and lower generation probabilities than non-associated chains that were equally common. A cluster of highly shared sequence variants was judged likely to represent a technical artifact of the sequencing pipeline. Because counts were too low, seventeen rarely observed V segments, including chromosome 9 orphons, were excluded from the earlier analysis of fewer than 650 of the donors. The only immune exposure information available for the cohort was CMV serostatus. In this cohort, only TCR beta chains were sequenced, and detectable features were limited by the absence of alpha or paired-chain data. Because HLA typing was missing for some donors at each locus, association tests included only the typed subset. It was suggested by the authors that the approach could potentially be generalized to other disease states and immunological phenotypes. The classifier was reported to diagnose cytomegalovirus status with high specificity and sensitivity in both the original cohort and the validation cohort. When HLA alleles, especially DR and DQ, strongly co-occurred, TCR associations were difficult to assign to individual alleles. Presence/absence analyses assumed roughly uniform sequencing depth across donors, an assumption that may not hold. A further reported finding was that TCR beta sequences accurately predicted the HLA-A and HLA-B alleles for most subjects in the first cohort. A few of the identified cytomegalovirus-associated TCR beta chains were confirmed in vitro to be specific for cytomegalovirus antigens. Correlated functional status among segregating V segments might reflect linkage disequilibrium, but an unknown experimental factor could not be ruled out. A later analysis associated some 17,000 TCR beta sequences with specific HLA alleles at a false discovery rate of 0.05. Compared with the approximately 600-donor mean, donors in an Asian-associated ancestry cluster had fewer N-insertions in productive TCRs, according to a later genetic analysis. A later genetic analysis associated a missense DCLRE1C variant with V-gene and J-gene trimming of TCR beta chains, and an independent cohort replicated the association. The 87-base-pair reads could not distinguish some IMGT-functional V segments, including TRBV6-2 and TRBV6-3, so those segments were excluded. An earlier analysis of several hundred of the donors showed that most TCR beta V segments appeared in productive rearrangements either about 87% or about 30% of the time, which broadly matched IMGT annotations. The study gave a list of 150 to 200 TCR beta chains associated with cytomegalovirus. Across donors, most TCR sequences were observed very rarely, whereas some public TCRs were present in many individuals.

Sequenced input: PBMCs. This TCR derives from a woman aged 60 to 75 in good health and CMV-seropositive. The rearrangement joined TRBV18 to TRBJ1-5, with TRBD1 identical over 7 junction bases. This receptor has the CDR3 CASSPLQGSQPQHF. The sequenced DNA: TGTGCCAGCTCACCCTTACAGGGGAGTCAGCCCCAGCATTTT.